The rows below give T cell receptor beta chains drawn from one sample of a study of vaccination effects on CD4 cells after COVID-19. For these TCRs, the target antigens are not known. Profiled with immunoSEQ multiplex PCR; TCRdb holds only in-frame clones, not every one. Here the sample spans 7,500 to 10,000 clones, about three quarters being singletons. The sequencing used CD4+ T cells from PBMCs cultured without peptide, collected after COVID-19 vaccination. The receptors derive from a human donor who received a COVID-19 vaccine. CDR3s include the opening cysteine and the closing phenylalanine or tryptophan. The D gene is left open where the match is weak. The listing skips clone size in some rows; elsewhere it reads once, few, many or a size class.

TGTGCCAGCAGCTCACCTCAGGGGGGTCGGGATTCACCCCTCCACTTT CASSSPQGGRDSPLHF TRBV7-9 16 TRBJ1-6 . TRBD1
TGTGCCAGCAGTTTGAGTGGGGCAAGCAATCAGCCCCAGCATTTT CASSLSGASNQPQHF TRBV27 15 TRBJ1-5 . .
TGCTCGTCAGGGTGGGGCACTGAAGCTTTCTTT CSSGWGTEAFF TRBV29-1 11 TRBJ1-1 . .
TGTGCCAGCAGTTACCCGGGACAGGGGGCGGACACTGAAGCTTTCTTT CASSYPGQGADTEAFF TRBV6-2/TRBV6-3 16 TRBJ1-1 . TRBD1
TGTGCCAGCAGCCAAGAAACAGGGAGGACTGAAGCTTTCTTT CASSQETGRTEAFF TRBV4-2 14 TRBJ1-1 . .
TGTGCCAGCAGCTTGGTCGAGGGGGCGCAGTATTTT CASSLVEGAQYF TRBV5-4 12 TRBJ2-3 . .
TGCAGCGTTGAAGTAGGTAGAGGTGCCTACGAGCAGTACTTC CSVEVGRGAYEQYF TRBV29-1 14 TRBJ2-7 . .
TGTGCCAGCAGTCTCTTCTTCTCCCGAGGCCCATCACCCCCCTCCAGCTCCTACGAGCAGTACTTC CASSLFFSRGPSPPSSSYEQYF TRBV28 22 TRBJ2-7 . .
TGTGCCAGCAGTTTGGCGACTAGCGGGGGGTACGAGCAGTACTTC CASSLATSGGYEQYF TRBV27 15 TRBJ2-7 . TRBD2
TGCGCCAGCAGACCTAACGGACAGTTGAATGAAAAACTGTTTTTT CASRPNGQLNEKLFF TRBV5-1 15 TRBJ1-4 . .
TGTGCCAGCACGTGGGGGGCAACTAATGAAAAACTGTTTTTT CASTWGATNEKLFF TRBV7-9 14 TRBJ1-4 few .
TGTGCCAGCAGCCTGCCCCATCCAAGCGGGGGGGCCGGGGCAGATACGCAGTATTTT CASSLPHPSGGAGADTQYF TRBV3-1/TRBV3-2 19 TRBJ2-3 . TRBD2
TGTGCCAGCAGCCCTTTCCAGGGTACCTATGGCTACACCTTC CASSPFQGTYGYTF TRBV14 14 TRBJ1-2 once .
TGCGCCAGCAGCTTGGACAGGGGATGGGACACTGAAGCTTTCTTT CASSLDRGWDTEAFF TRBV5-1 15 TRBJ1-1 few TRBD1
TGTGCCAGCAGTGATGGGTTGACCGCTTTCTTT CASSDGLTAFF TRBV25-1 11 TRBJ1-1 . .
TGTGCCAGTAGTATCCCCGGACAGGGGGTTCAGCCCCAGCATTTT CASSIPGQGVQPQHF TRBV19 15 TRBJ1-5 . TRBD1
TGTGCCAGCAAAAACGGCGGGAGGCGAGCCTACGAGCAGTACTTC CASKNGGRRAYEQYF TRBV6-5 15 TRBJ2-7 . TRBD2